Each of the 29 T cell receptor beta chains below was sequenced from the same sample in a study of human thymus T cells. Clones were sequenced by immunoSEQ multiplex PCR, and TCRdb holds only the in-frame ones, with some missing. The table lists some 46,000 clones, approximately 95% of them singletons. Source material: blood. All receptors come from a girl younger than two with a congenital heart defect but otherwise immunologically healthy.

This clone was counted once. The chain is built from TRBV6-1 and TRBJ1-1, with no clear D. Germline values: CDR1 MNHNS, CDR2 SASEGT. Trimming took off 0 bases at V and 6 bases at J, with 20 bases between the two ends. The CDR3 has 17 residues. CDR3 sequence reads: CASSEAPGIQRHPEAFF. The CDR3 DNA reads TGTGCCAGCAGTGAAGCGCCCGGCATTCAAAGGCATCCTGAAGCTTTCTTT.

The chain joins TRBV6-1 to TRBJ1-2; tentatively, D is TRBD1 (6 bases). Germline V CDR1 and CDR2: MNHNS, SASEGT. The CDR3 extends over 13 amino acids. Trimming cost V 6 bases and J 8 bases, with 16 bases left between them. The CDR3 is CASSQEGVGGYTF. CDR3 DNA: TGTGCCAGCAGCCAAGAGGGGGTCGGAGGCTACACCTTC.

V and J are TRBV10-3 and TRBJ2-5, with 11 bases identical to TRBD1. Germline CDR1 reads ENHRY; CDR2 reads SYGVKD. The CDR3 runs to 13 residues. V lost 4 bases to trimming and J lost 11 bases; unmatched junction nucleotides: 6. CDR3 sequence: CAISGTGGAGQYF. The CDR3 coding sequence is TGTGCCATCAGTGGGACAGGGGGCGCTGGGCAGTACTTC.

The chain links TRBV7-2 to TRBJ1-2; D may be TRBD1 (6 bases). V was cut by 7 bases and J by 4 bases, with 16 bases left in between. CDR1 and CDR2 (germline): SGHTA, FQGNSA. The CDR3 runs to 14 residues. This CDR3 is CASTLSRGPYGYTF. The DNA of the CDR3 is TGTGCCAGCACCCTCTCCCGGGGGCCCTATGGCTACACCTTC.

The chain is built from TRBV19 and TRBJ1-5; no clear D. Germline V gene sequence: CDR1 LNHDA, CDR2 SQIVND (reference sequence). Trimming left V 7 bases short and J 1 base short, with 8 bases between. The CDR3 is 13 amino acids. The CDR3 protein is CASNGRSNQPQHF. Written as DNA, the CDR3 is TGTGCCAGTAACGGGAGAAGCAATCAGCCCCAGCATTTT.

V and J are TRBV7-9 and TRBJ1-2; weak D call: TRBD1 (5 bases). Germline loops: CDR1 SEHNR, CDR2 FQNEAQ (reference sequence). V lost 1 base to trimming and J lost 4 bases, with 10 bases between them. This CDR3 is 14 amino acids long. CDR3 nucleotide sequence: TGTGCCAGCAGCTTAGAAGGGGCCGGCTATGGCTACACCTTC. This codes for CASSLEGAGYGYTF. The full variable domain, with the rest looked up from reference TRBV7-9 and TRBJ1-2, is DTGVSQNPRHKITKRGQNVTFRCDPISEHNRLYWYRQTLGQGPEFLTYFQNEAQLEKSRLLSDRFSAERPKGSFSTLEIQRTEQGDSAMYLCASSLEGAGYGYTFGSGTRLTVV.

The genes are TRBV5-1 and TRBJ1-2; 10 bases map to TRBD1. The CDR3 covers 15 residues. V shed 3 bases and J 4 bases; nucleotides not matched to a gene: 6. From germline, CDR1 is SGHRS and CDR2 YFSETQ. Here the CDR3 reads CASSSRQGASYGYTF. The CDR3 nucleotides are TGCGCCAGCAGCTCGCGACAGGGGGCGAGCTATGGCTACACCTTC.

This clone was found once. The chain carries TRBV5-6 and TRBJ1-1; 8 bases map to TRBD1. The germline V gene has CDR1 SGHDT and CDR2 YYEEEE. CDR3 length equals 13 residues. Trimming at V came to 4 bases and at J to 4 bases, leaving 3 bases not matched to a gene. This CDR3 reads CASSRTGFTEAFF. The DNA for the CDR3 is TGTGCCAGCAGCAGGACAGGGTTCACTGAAGCTTTCTTT. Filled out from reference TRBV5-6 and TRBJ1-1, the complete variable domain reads DAGVTQSPTHLIKTRGQQVTLRCSPKSGHDTVSWYQQALGQGPQFIFQYYEEEERQRGNFPDRFSGHQFPNYSSELNVNALLLGDSALYLCASSRTGFTEAFFGQGTRLTVV.

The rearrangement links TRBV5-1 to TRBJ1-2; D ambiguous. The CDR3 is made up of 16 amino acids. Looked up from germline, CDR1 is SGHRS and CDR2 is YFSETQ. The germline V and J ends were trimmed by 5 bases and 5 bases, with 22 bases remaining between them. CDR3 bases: TGCGCCAGCAGAAGGAACCCGGGGAGTACTACTTATGGCTACACCTTC. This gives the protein CASRRNPGSTTYGYTF. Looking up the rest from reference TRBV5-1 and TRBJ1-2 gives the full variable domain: KAGVTQTPRYLIKTRGQQVTLSCSPISGHRSVSWYQQTPGQGLQFLFEYFSETQRNKGNFPGRFSGRQFSNSRSEMNVSTLELGDSALYLCASRRNPGSTTYGYTFGSGTRLTVV.

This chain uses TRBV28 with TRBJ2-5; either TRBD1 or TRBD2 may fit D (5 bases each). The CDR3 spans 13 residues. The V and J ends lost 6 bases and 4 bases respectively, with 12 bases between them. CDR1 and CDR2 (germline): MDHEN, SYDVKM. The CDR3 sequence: CASRIVGTETQYF. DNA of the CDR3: TGTGCCAGCAGAATTGTGGGGACAGAGACCCAGTACTTC.

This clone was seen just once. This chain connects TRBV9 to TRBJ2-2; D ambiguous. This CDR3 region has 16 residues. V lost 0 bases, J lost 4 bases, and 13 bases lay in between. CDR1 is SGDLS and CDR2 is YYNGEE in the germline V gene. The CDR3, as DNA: TGTGCCAGCAGCGTAGAAGTAATTGCCCCCACCGGGGAGCTGTTTTTT. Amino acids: CASSVEVIAPTGELFF.

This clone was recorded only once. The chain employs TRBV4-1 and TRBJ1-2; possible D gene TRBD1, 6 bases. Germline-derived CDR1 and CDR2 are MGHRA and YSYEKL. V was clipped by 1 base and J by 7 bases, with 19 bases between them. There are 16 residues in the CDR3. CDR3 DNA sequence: TGCGCCAGCAGCCAAGGGACCTGGACAGCCATCGGTGGCTACACCTTC. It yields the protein CASSQGTWTAIGGYTF.

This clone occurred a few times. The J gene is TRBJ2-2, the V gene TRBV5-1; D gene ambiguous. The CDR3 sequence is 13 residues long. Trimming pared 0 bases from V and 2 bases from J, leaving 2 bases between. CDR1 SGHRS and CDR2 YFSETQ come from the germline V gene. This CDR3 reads CASSLDNTGELFF. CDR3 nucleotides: TGCGCCAGCAGCTTGGACAACACCGGGGAGCTGTTTTTT.

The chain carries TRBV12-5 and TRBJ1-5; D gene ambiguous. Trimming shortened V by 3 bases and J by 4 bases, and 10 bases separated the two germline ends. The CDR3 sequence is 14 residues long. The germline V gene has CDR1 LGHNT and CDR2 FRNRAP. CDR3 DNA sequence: TGTGCTAGTGGTTTACCGGGCCGAAATCAGCCCCAGCATTTT. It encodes CASGLPGRNQPQHF.

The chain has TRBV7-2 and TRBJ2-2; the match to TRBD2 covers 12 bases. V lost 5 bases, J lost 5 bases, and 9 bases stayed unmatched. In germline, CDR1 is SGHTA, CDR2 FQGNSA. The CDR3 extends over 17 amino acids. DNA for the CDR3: TGTGCCAGCAGCCTACCAGGACTAGCGGGACCTACCGGGGAGCTGTTTTTT. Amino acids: CASSLPGLAGPTGELFF.

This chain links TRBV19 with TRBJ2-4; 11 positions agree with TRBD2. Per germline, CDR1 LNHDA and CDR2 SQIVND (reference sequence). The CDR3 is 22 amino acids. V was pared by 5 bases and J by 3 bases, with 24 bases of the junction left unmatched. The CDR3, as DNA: TGTGCCAGTAGTGCCCTGAGAGACAAAGGACTAGCGGGCGACGGAGGCAAAAACATTCAGTACTTC. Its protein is CASSALRDKGLAGDGGKNIQYF. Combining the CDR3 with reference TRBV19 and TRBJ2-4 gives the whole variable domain DGGITQSPKYLFRKEGQNVTLSCEQNLNHDAMYWYRQDPGQGLRLIYYSQIVNDFQKGDIAEGYSVSREKKESFPLTVTSAQKNPTAFYLCASSALRDKGLAGDGGKNIQYFGAGTRLSVL.

CDR3 in DNA: TGTGCCAGCAGCTTACCAATGCACGGACTAGCGGGAGTTTACGAGCAGTACTTC. Protein product: CASSLPMHGLAGVYEQYF. The V and J genes are TRBV7-9 and TRBJ2-7; TRBD2 matches at 13 bases. Germline V lookup: CDR1 SEHNR, CDR2 FQNEAQ (reference sequence). The CDR3 covers 18 residues. V shed 2 bases and J 4 bases; nucleotides not matched to a gene: 11.

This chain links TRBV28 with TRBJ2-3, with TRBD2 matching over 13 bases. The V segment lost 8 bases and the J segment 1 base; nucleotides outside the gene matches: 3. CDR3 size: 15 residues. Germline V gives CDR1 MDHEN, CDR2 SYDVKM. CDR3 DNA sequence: TGTGCCAGCTGGACTAGCGGGAGAGGCACAGATACGCAGTATTTT. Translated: CASWTSGRGTDTQYF.

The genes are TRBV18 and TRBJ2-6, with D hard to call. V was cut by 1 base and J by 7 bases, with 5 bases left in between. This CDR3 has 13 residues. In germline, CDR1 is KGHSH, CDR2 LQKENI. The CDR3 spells CASSPQGANVLTF. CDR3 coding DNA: TGTGCCAGCTCACCACAGGGAGCCAACGTCCTGACTTTC. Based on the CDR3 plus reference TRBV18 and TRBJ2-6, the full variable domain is NAGVMQNPRHLVRRRGQEARLRCSPMKGHSHVYWYRQLPEEGLKFMVYLQKENIIDESGMPKERFSAEFPKEGPSILRIQQVVRGDSAAYFCASSPQGANVLTFGAGSRLTVL.

Here the CDR3 DNA reads TGTGCCAGCAGCTCGACAGTGTTAGGTGACATTCAGTACTTC. Translated: CASSSTVLGDIQYF. J is TRBJ2-4 and V is TRBV5-6; possible D gene TRBD1, 5 bases. The ends were cut back, 3 bases at V and 8 bases at J, with 15 bases in the middle. This CDR3 is built from 14 residues. The germline V gene has CDR1 SGHDT and CDR2 YYEEEE. Filled out from reference TRBV5-6 and TRBJ2-4, the complete variable domain reads DAGVTQSPTHLIKTRGQQVTLRCSPKSGHDTVSWYQQALGQGPQFIFQYYEEEERQRGNFPDRFSGHQFPNYSSELNVNALLLGDSALYLCASSSTVLGDIQYFGAGTRLSVL.

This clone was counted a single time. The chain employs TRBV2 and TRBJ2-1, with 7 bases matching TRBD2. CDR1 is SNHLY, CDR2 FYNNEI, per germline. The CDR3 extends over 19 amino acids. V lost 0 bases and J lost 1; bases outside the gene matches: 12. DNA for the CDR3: TGTGCCAGCAGTGAAGCGCTTCAGCTAGCGGCCAATTCCTACAATGAGCAGTTCTTC. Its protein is CASSEALQLAANSYNEQFF.

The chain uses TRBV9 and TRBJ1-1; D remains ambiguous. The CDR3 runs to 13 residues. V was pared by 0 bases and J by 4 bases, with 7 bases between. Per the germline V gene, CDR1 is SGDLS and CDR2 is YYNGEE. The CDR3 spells CASSVAPTTEAFF. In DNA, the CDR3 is TGTGCCAGCAGCGTAGCCCCAACCACTGAAGCTTTCTTT.

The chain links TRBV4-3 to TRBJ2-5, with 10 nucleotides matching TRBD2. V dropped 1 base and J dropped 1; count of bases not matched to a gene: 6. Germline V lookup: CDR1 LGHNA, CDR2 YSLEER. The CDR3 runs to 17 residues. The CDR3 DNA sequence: TGCGCCAGCAGCCAAGTAGTCAGCGGGAGGGCCCAAGAGACCCAGTACTTC. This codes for CASSQVVSGRAQETQYF.

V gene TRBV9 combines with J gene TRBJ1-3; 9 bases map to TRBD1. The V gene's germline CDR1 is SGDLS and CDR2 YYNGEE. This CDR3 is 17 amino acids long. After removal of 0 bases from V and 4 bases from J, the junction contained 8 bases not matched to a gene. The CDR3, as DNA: TGTGCCAGCAGCGTAGCGCCGACAGGGGGGAACGGAAACACCATATATTTT. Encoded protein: CASSVAPTGGNGNTIYF.

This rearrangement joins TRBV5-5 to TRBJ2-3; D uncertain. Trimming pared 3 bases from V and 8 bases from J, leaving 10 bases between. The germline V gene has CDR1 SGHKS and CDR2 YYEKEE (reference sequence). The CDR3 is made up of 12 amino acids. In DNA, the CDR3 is TGTGCCAGCAGCTCAACTTGGGGTACGCAGTATTTT. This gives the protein CASSSTWGTQYF.

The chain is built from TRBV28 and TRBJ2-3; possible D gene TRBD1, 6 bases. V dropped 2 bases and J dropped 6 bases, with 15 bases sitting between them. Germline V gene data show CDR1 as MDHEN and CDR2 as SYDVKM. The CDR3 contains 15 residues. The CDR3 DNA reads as TGTGCCAGCAGTTTAACTCTCAGGGGCTGGGATACGCAGTATTTT. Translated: CASSLTLRGWDTQYF.

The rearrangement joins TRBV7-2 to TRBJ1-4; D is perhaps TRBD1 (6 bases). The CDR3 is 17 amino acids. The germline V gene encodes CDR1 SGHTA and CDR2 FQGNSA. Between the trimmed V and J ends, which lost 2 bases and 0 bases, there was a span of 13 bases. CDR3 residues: CASSLSGQLATNEKLFF. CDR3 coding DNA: TGTGCCAGCAGCTTATCTGGACAGCTTGCAACTAATGAAAAACTGTTTTTT.

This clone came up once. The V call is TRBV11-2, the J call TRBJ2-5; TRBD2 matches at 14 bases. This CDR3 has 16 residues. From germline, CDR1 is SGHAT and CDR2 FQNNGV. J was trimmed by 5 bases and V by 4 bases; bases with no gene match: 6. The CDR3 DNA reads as TGTGCCAGCAGCTCTACGGGACTAGCGGGAGCTGAGACCCAGTACTTC. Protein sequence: CASSSTGLAGAETQYF.

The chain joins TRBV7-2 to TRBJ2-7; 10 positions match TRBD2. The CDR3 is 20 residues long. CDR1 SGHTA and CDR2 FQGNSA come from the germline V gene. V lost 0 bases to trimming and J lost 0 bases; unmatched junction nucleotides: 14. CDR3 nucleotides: TGTGCCAGCAGCTTAGCCTCGGGTGTTAGCGGGAGGTTGAGCTCCTACGAGCAGTACTTC. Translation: CASSLASGVSGRLSSYEQYF.